This T cell receptor (beta chain) was captured by sequencing in a study of shared clonotypes between healthy human individuals. The V and J ends lost 0 bases and 2 bases respectively, with 9 bases between them. The CDR3 is 16 amino acids. Germline CDR1 and CDR2: SGHNT and YYREEE (reference sequence). Measured with immunoSEQ multiplex PCR; TCRdb has only the in-frame clones, and not every one. The repertoire holds hundreds of thousands of clones, approximately 97% seen once, with around 0.057% in the top ten. This chain uses TRBV5-4 with TRBJ2-6; D is possibly TRBD2 (5 bases). The receptor comes from a woman under 40 in good health. Sequenced sample: naive CD4+ T cells sorted from blood. Documented subset: CD45RA+ positively selected. This CDR3 reads CASSLAGSAGANVLTF. CDR3 sequence (DNA): TGTGCCAGCAGCTTGGCGGGATCCGCTGGGGCCAACGTCCTGACTTTC.